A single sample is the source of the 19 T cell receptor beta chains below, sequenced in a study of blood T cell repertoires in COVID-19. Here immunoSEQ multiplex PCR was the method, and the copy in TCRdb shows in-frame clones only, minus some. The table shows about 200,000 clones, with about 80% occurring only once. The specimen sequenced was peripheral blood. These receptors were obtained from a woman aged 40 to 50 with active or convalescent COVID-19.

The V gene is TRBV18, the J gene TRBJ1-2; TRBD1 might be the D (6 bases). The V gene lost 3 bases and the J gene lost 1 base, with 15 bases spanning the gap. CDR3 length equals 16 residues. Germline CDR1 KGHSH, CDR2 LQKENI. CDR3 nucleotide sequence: TGTGCCAGCTCACCTTCGGACAGCCTACTTAACTATGGCTACACCTTC. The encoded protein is CASSPSDSLLNYGYTF.

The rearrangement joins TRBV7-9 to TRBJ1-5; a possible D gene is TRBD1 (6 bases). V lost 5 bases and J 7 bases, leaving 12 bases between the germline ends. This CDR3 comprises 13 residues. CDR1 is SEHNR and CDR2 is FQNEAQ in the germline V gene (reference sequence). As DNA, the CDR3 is TGTGCCAGCAGCGAGGACAGCAGACAGCCCCAGCATTTT. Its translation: CASSEDSRQPQHF. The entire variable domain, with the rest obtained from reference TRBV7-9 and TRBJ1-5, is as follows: DTGVSQNPRHKITKRGQNVTFRCDPISEHNRLYWYRQTLGQGPEFLTYFQNEAQLEKSRLLSDRFSAERPKGSFSTLEIQRTEQGDSAMYLCASSEDSRQPQHFGDGTRLSIL.

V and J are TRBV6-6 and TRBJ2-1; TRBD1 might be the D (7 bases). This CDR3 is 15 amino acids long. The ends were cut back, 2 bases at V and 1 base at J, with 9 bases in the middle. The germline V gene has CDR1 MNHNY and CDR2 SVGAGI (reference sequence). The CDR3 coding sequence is TGTGCCAGCAGTTACCAGGGGGGATCCTACAATGAGCAGTTCTTC. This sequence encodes CASSYQGGSYNEQFF.

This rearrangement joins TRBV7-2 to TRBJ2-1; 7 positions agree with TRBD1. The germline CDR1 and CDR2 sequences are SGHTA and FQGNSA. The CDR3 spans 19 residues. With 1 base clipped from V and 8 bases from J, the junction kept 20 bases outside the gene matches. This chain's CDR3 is CASSLVGGSALFQGDEQFF. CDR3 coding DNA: TGTGCCAGCAGCTTAGTTGGTGGGTCAGCACTCTTTCAGGGGGATGAGCAGTTCTTC.

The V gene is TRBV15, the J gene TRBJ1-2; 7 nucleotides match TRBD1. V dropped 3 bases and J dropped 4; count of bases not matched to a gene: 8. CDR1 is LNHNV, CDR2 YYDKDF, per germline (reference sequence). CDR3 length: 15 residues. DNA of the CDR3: TGTGCCACCAGCAGGACCGACAGGGAGGCCTATGGCTACACCTTC. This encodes CATSRTDREAYGYTF.

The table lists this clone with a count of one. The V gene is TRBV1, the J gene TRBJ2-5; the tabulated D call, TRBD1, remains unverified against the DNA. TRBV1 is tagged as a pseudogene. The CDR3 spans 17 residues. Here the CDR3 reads CTSSQERDNEGQETQYF. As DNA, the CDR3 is TGCACCAGCAGCCAAGAAAGGGACAATGAGGGTCAAGAGACCCAGTACTTC.

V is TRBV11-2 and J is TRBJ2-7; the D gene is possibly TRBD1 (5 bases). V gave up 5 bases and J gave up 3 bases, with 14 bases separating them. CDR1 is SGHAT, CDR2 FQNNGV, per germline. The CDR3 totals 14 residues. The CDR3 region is CASSTPWGGYEQYF. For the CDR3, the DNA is TGTGCCAGCAGCACGCCCTGGGGCGGCTACGAGCAGTACTTC.

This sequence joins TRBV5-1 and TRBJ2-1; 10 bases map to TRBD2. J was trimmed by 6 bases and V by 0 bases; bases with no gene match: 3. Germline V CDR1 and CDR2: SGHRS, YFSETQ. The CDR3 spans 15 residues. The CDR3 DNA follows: TGCGCCAGCAGCTTGGGGACTAGCGGATTCAATGAGCAGTTCTTC. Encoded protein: CASSLGTSGFNEQFF.

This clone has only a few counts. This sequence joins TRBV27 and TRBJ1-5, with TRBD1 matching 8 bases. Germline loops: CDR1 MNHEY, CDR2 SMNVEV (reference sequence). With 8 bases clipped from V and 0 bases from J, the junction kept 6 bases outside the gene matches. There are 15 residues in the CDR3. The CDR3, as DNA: TGTGCCAGCCGTACAGGGGGTTATAGCAATCAGCCCCAGCATTTT. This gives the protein CASRTGGYSNQPQHF.

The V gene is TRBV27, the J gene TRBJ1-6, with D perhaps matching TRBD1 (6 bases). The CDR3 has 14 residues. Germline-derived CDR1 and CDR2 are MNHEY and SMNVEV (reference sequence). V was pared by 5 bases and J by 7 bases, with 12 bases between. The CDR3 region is CASSIQGGNSPLHF. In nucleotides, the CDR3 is TGTGCCAGCAGTATACAGGGTGGGAATTCACCCCTCCACTTT.

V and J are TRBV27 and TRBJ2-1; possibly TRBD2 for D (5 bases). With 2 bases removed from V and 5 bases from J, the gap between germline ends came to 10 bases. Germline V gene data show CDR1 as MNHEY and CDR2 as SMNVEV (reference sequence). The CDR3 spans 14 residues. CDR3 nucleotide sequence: TGTGCCAGCAGTTTAATTGGGAGCAACAATGAGCAGTTCTTC. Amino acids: CASSLIGSNNEQFF.

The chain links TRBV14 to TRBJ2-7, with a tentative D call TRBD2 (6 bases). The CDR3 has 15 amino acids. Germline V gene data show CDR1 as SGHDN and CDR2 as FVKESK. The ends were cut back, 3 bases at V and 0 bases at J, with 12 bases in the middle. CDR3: CASSHAGRSSYEQYF. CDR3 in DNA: TGTGCCAGCAGCCATGCGGGGCGGAGCTCCTACGAGCAGTACTTC.

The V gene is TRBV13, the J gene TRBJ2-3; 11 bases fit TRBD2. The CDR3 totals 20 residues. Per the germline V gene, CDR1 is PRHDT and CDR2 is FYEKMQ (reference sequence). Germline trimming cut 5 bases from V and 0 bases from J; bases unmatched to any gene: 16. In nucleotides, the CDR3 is TGTGCCAGCAGCCGTAATATGAGACTAGCGGGACGACCTAGCACAGATACGCAGTATTTT. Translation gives CASSRNMRLAGRPSTDTQYF.

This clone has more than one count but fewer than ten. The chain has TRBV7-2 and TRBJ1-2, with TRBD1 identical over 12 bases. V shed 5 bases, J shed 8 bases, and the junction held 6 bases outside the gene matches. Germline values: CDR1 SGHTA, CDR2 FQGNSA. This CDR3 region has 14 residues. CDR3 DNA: TGTGCCAGCAGCATGGGGACAGGGGGCGACGGCTACACCTTC. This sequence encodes CASSMGTGGDGYTF.

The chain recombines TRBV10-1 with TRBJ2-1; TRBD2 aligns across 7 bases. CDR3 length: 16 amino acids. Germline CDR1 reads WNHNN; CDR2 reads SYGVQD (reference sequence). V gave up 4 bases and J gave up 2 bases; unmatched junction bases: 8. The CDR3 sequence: CASSALVSGAYNEQFF. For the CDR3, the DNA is TGCGCCAGCAGTGCTCTTGTAAGCGGGGCCTACAATGAGCAGTTCTTC.

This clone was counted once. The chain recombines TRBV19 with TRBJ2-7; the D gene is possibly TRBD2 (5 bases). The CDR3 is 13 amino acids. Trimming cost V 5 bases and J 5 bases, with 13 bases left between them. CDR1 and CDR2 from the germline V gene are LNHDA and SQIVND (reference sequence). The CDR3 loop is CASSRGLDHEQYF. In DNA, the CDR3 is TGTGCCAGTAGTCGGGGTCTAGATCACGAGCAGTACTTC.

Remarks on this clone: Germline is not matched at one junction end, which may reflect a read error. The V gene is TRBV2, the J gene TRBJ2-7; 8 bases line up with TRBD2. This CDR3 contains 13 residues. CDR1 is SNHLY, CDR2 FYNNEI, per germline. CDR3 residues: CASNELADYEQYF. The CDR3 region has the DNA TGTGCCAGCAATGAACTAGCGGACTACGAGCAGTACTTC.

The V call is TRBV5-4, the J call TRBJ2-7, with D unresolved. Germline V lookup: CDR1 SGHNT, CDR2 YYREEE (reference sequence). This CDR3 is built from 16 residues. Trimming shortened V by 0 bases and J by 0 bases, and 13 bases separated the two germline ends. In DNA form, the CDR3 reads TGTGCCAGCAGCTTGGCCTTTCTTTCTTCCTCCTACGAGCAGTACTTC. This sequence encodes CASSLAFLSSSYEQYF.

The CDR3 DNA sequence: TGTGCAAGTCGCCCTTTGACTAGTCGGGCTAACGAGCAGTACTTC. Amino acids: CASRPLTSRANEQYF. The chain couples TRBV12-2 to TRBJ2-7; the D call TRBD2 from the table was never checked on the DNA. TRBV12-2 is given as a pseudogene. CDR3 length: 15 residues.